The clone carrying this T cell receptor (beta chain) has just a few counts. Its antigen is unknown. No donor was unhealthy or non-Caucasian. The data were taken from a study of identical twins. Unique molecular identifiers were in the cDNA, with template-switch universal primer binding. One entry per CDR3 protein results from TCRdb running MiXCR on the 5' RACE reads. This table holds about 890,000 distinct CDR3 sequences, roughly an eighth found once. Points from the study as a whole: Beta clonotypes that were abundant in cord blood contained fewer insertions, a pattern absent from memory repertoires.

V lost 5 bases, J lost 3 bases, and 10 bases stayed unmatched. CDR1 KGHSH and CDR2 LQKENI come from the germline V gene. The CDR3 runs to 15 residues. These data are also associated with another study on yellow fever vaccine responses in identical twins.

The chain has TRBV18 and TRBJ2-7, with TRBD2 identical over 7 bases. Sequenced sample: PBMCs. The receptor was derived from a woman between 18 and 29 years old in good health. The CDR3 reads CASSYTSDSFYEQYV. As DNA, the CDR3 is TGTGCCAGCTCATATACTAGCGACAGTTTCTACGAGCAGTACGTC.